The 24 T cell receptor beta chains below all came from one sample that was sequenced in a study of blood T cells in healthy people across ages. The use of a sample-barcoded 5' primer and a J-beta primer mix characterized a second PCR of roughly 7 to 12 cycles. TCRdb re-derived calls from the 5' RACE reads in MiXCR, one entry per CDR3 protein. Among around 800,000 distinct CDR3 sequences listed, 62% were seen once. The sequencing input was blood. All receptors derive from a man aged 25 to 45 in good health.

This clonotype came up once. The chain recombines TRBV5-1 with TRBJ1-2; D possibly corresponds to TRBD1 (5 bases). The germline CDR1 and CDR2 sequences are SGHRS and YFSETQ. The germline V and J ends were trimmed by 3 bases and 8 bases, with 17 bases remaining between them. CDR3 length: 14 residues. The CDR3 loop reads CASSSESQGVGYTF. DNA of the CDR3: TGCGCCAGCAGCTCGGAGTCTCAGGGTGTCGGCTACACCTTC. Using reference TRBV5-1 and TRBJ1-2 for the parts outside the CDR3, the full variable domain is KAGVTQTPRYLIKTRGQQVTLSCSPISGHRSVSWYQQTPGQGLQFLFEYFSETQRNKGNFPGRFSGRQFSNSRSEMNVSTLELGDSALYLCASSSESQGVGYTFGSGTRLTVV.

This CDR3 reads CASSYSCETQYF. In DNA, the CDR3 is TGTGCCAGCAGTTACTCCTGCGAGACCCAGTACTTC. This chain joins TRBV6-5 and TRBJ2-5; no clear D gene. The CDR3 is made up of 12 amino acids. Trimming cost V 0 bases and J 5 bases, with 4 bases left between them. Germline V gene data show CDR1 as MNHEY and CDR2 as SVGAGI.

This clonotype appeared a few times. The chain uses TRBV6-2 or TRBV6-3 and TRBJ1-1; 7 bases agree with TRBD1. V shed 5 bases and J 2 bases; nucleotides not matched to a gene: 8. From germline, CDR1 is MNHEY and CDR2 SVGEGT. The CDR3 runs 15 residues. The CDR3 DNA sequence: TGTGCCAGCAGTGTTTCCGGGACAGTCAACACTGAAGCTTTCTTT. It specifies CASSVSGTVNTEAFF.

The gene calls are TRBV21-1 and TRBJ2-4. The J call is doubtful: the DNA matches TRBJ2-7 better. TRBV21-1 counts as a pseudogene. This CDR3 has 10 amino acids. In DNA form, the CDR3 reads TGTGCCACCACCTGGTACGAGCAGTACTTC. Translation: CATTWYEQYF.

The chain links TRBV5-6 to TRBJ2-7; 7 bases line up with TRBD1. V lost 3 bases to trimming and J lost 7 bases; unmatched junction nucleotides: 10. The CDR3 has 14 amino acids. Germline lookup yields CDR1 SGHDT and CDR2 YYEEEE. The CDR3 loop is CASSSDRPVREQYF. The CDR3 nucleotides are TGTGCCAGCAGCTCGGACAGGCCGGTACGGGAGCAGTACTTC.

This clonotype was seen more than once but under ten times. This chain uses TRBV7-9 with TRBJ2-3; no reliable D call. This CDR3 is built from 14 residues. V was pared by 1 base and J by 4 bases, with 9 bases between. From germline, CDR1 is SEHNR and CDR2 FQNEAQ (reference sequence). CDR3 protein: CASSLVAGSDTQYF. The CDR3 bases are TGTGCCAGCAGCTTAGTGGCCGGCTCAGATACGCAGTATTTT.

The chain couples TRBV3-1 to TRBJ2-6, with no clear D. With 4 bases removed from V and 0 bases from J, the gap between germline ends came to 7 bases. The CDR3 extends over 15 amino acids. CDR1 is LGHDT, CDR2 YNNKEL, per germline (reference sequence). CDR3 region: CASSPTFSGANVLTF. The CDR3 nucleotides are TGTGCCAGCAGCCCGACTTTCTCTGGGGCCAACGTCCTGACTTTC.

The chain recombines TRBV15 with TRBJ2-3; D may be TRBD1 (6 bases). CDR1 and CDR2 (germline): LNHNV, YYDKDF (reference sequence). CDR3 length: 13 amino acids. The V end lost 8 bases, the J end lost 2 bases, and 11 bases lay between the germline ends. The CDR3 reads CATRTDSTDTQYF. DNA of the CDR3: TGTGCCACCCGGACAGACTCCACAGATACGCAGTATTTT.

This clonotype was observed a few times. V gene TRBV7-9 combines with J gene TRBJ2-5, with 7 positions matching TRBD1. TRBJ2-1 explains the end of the DNA better; the J call may be wrong. Germline V CDR1 and CDR2: SEHNR, FQNEAQ (reference sequence). The CDR3 is made up of 17 amino acids. The CDR3 DNA reads as TGTGCCAGCAGCTCCCCGGGCAGGGGACAGATCAAAGAGACCCAGTTCTTC. It is translated as CASSSPGRGQIKETQFF.

J is TRBJ2-7 and V is TRBV29-1, with a possible D match to TRBD1 (6 bases). In germline, CDR1 is SQVTM, CDR2 ANQGSEA. CDR3 size: 15 residues. Trimming removed 3 bases at V and 6 bases at J, with 21 bases between. The CDR3 region has the DNA TGCAGCGTTGAGGGGGCTAGCTGGTCTAAGGGCGAGCAGTACTTC. Translation: CSVEGASWSKGEQYF.

The V call is TRBV10-3, the J call TRBJ1-2; D uncertain. The length of the CDR3 is 15 residues. Trimming removed 2 bases from V and 4 bases from J, with 14 bases in between. From germline, CDR1 is ENHRY and CDR2 SYGVKD. CDR3 DNA sequence: TGTGCCATCAGTGAGGGACCGGCACCAATCTATGGCTACACCTTC. Amino acid sequence: CAISEGPAPIYGYTF.

The rearrangement links TRBV7-9 to TRBJ2-1, with 10 bases that match TRBD2. The junction had 4 bases not matched to a gene; V was cut back by 1 base and J by 10 bases. The CDR3 has 14 amino acids. CDR1 is SEHNR and CDR2 is FQNEAQ in the germline V gene (reference sequence). The CDR3 spells CASSLVGLAYEQFF. In DNA form, the CDR3 reads TGTGCCAGCAGCTTAGTGGGACTAGCGTACGAGCAGTTCTTC.

V gene TRBV7-3 combines with J gene TRBJ1-1; D unresolved. The CDR3 is 14 residues long. Trimming took 5 bases from V and 2 from J, leaving 12 bases between them. Per the germline V gene, CDR1 is SGHTA and CDR2 is FQGTGA. CDR3 loop: CASSVGRYNTEAFF. CDR3 DNA sequence: TGTGCCAGCAGCGTAGGCAGGTACAACACTGAAGCTTTCTTT. Filled out from reference TRBV7-3 and TRBJ1-1, the complete variable domain reads GAGVSQTPSNKVTEKGKYVELRCDPISGHTALYWYRQSLGQGPEFLIYFQGTGAADDSGLPNDRFFAVRPEGSVSTLKIQRTERGDSAVYLCASSVGRYNTEAFFGQGTRLTVV.

This clonotype showed up just a few times. The rearrangement uses TRBV27 and TRBJ2-1; D not certain. The CDR3 spans 16 residues. Trimming removed 8 bases from V and 5 bases from J, with 22 bases in between. Germline V gene lookup returns CDR1 MNHEY and CDR2 SMNVEV (reference sequence). For the CDR3, the DNA is TGTGCCAGCGGAACCTTGGGCCTCCCTGTCCACAATGAGCAGTTCTTC. Protein product: CASGTLGLPVHNEQFF.

This chain uses TRBV7-2 with TRBJ2-5, with TRBD2 matching 9 bases. Germline V gene lookup returns CDR1 SGHTA and CDR2 FQGNSA. The junction had 2 bases not matched to a gene; V was cut back by 5 bases and J by 7 bases. This CDR3 region has 12 residues. CDR3 in amino acids: CASSSSGGTQYF. In DNA form, the CDR3 reads TGTGCCAGCAGCAGTAGCGGGGGGACCCAGTACTTC.

The chain employs TRBV3-1 and TRBJ2-7, with 7 nucleotides matching TRBD2. J lost 1 base, V lost 1 base, and 4 bases had no gene match. Per germline, CDR1 LGHDT and CDR2 YNNKEL (reference sequence). The CDR3 is 15 amino acids. CDR3 nucleotides: TGTGCCAGCAGCCAAGGGCGGGGGAGATCCTACGAGCAGTACTTC. This gives the protein CASSQGRGRSYEQYF.

The chain carries TRBV7-9 and TRBJ2-7; TRBD1 might be the D (6 bases). This CDR3 region has 12 residues. V was trimmed by 4 bases and J by 5 bases, leaving 9 bases between them. Per germline, CDR1 SEHNR and CDR2 FQNEAQ (reference sequence). CDR3 coding DNA: TGTGCCAGCAGCTACAGGGCCCACGAGCAGTACTTC. Its protein product is CASSYRAHEQYF.

The chain employs TRBV7-9 and TRBJ2-4; D gene unclear. The better agreement between TRBJ2-5 and the DNA end casts doubt on the J call. The CDR3 runs 15 residues. Germline V lookup: CDR1 SEHNR, CDR2 FQNEAQ (reference sequence). In DNA form, the CDR3 reads TGTGCCAGCAGCTTAAAAGACCGCCAGGCAGAGACCCAGTACTTC. Protein sequence: CASSLKDRQAETQYF.

The chain couples TRBV12-3 or TRBV12-4 to TRBJ2-7; tentatively, D is TRBD1 (6 bases). This CDR3 comprises 13 residues. Between the trimmed V and J ends, which lost 9 bases and 7 bases, there was a span of 19 bases. The CDR3 loop is CASLEVRGKEQYF. The CDR3, as DNA: TGTGCCAGTCTCGAGGTCAGGGGTAAAGAGCAGTACTTC.

Turning to this clonotype: This may be a read error, as it is one base from a much larger clone. V gene TRBV30 combines with J gene TRBJ2-5, with D possibly matching TRBD2 (6 bases). V lost 6 bases, J lost 11 bases, and 19 bases lay in between. CDR1 is GTSNPN, CDR2 SVGIG, per germline (reference sequence). The CDR3 extends over 12 amino acids. Here the CDR3 DNA reads TGTGCCTGTCCGGGACGGGGGTTTCAACAGTACTTC. It translates to CACPGRGFQQYF. The variable domain in full, completed from reference TRBV30 and TRBJ2-5, reads SQTIHQWPATLVQPVGSPLSLECTVEGTSNPNLYWYRQAAGRGLQLLFYSVGIGQISSEVPQNLSASRPQDRQFILSSKKLLLSDSGFYLCACPGRGFQQYFGPGTRLLVL.

This chain connects TRBV7-2 to TRBJ2-3, with TRBD1 as a possible D gene (7 bases). The CDR3 consists of 17 residues. Per germline, CDR1 SGHTA and CDR2 FQGNSA. Trimming shortened V by 0 bases and J by 6 bases, and 19 bases separated the two germline ends. The CDR3 region is CASSLAGGTESFDTQYF. Here the CDR3 DNA reads TGTGCCAGCAGCTTAGCTGGGGGGACAGAGTCATTTGATACGCAGTATTTT.

The table lists this clonotype with a count of one. The V gene is TRBV6-1, the J gene TRBJ1-4, with D perhaps TRBD1 (6 bases). V was cut by 4 bases and J by 1 base, with 13 bases left in between. CDR1 is MNHNS, CDR2 SASEGT, per germline. The CDR3 length is 16 residues. The CDR3 is CASSGRTAGTNEKLFF. The CDR3 DNA reads TGTGCCAGCAGTGGACGGACAGCCGGAACTAATGAAAAACTGTTTTTT.

The chain recombines TRBV6-2 or TRBV6-3 with TRBJ2-4; 9 bases align to TRBD1. The end of the DNA aligns better with TRBJ2-7, so the J call may be wrong. The germline gives CDR1 MNHEY, CDR2 SVGEGT. CDR3 size: 14 residues. The chain's CDR3 is CASRNRGQLHEQYF. CDR3 nucleotides: TGTGCCAGCAGAAACAGGGGGCAGCTTCACGAGCAGTACTTC.

This clonotype was seen once. The chain uses TRBV9 and TRBJ1-6; D is undetermined. Germline V lookup: CDR1 SGDLS, CDR2 YYNGEE. There are 15 residues in the CDR3. V gave up 4 bases and J gave up 0 bases, with 8 bases separating them. The CDR3: CASSRSNSYNSPLHF. CDR3 sequence (DNA): TGTGCCAGCAGCAGAAGCAACTCCTATAATTCACCCCTCCACTTT.